This T cell receptor beta chain was observed in a study of blood T cells in healthy people across ages. Germline V lookup: CDR1 SGHDT, CDR2 YYEEEE. CDR3 length: 18 amino acids. Trimming removed 2 bases from V and 8 bases from J; junction bases left unmatched: 16. Individuals who donated were healthy Caucasians from Russia aged about 6 to 100. This clonotype showed up just a few times. A second PCR of about 7 to 12 cycles used a sample-barcoded 5' primer and a J-beta primer mix. Via MiXCR, TCRdb re-called the 5' RACE reads, giving one row per CDR3 protein. The table shows around 1.7 million distinct CDR3 sequences, with roughly 28% occurring only once.

This TCR was sampled from a woman in her 30s in good health. Sequenced sample: blood. The chain is built from TRBV5-6 and TRBJ2-3; 11 nucleotides line up with TRBD2. CDR3 DNA: TGTGCCAGCAGCTTTATCTTCGGGTCTTCCGGGACTAGCGGTACGCAGTATTTT. Amino acids: CASSFIFGSSGTSGTQYF.